The clone carrying this TCR beta chain came up once. The source of the sample is a study of blood T cell repertoires in COVID-19. In the study overall: Whether acute or convalescent, the COVID-19 samples came from the United States, Italy and Spain. PBMCs, B-cell-depleted T cells, or T cells provided the cDNA or gDNA that made up the material.

Source study methods: Amplification from reference gene primers served as the basis for estimated nucleated cell counts. The method was immunoSEQ multiplex PCR; TCRdb's version includes in-frame clones alone and lacks a portion of them. V, J and clone size reflect that table, while D and trimming were determined from the DNA. The sample gives about 68,000 clones, about 86% of which show up once; roughly 4% is in the top ten. The CDR3 is made up of 12 amino acids. Germline CDR1 is SEHNR and CDR2 is FQNEAQ (reference sequence). Trimming removed 3 bases from V and 6 bases from J; junction bases left unmatched: 2.

The TCR was taken from a man between 50 and 59 years old with acute or convalescent COVID-19. The chain employs TRBV7-9 and TRBJ2-7; the match to TRBD1 covers 7 bases. The sample was peripheral blood. The CDR3 loop reads CASSFNRGEQYF. DNA of the CDR3: TGTGCCAGCAGCTTTAACAGGGGCGAGCAGTACTTC.